The clone carrying this T cell receptor beta chain was observed a handful of times. A second PCR, run for roughly 7 to 11 cycles, used a sample-barcoded 5' primer plus a J-beta primer mix. TCRdb independently ran MiXCR on the 5' RACE reads; one entry per CDR3 protein. The sample contains 1,800,000 or so distinct CDR3 sequences, 30% to 40% of which appear only once. This specimen belongs to a study of blood T cells in healthy people across ages. Germline loops: CDR1 GTSNPN, CDR2 SVGIG (reference sequence). V dropped 0 bases and J dropped 1 base, with 9 bases sitting between them. The CDR3 has 14 residues.

The source of this sequence is a human donor in good health. The sequencing sample was made of blood. This chain joins TRBV30 and TRBJ1-1; D not resolved. Here the CDR3 DNA reads TGTGCCTGGAGTGTCGGTAGGGCGAACACTGAAGCTTTCTTT. Translation gives CAWSVGRANTEAFF.